Listed below are T cell receptor beta chains from one sample, sequenced in a study of CD8+CD57+ T cells in acquired aplastic anemia. TCRdb re-derived calls from the reads in MiXCR, one entry per CDR3 protein. This sample has around 210,000 distinct CDR3 sequences, with more than 55% found just once. The sequenced sample consisted of sorted CD4+, CD8+, or CD8+CD57+ T cells (not recorded which) from PBMCs. These TCRs come from a human donor with aplastic anemia. Both conserved end residues are part of each CDR3. The D gene is left open where the match is weak. A row's size may be missing; if present it is once, few, many or a size class.

CDR3nt: TGTGCCAGCAGTGACCCTATACAGGGAAACTATGGCTACACCTTC
CDR3aa: CASSDPIQGNYGYTF
abundance: .
j_gene: TRBJ1-2
v_gene: TRBV2
d_gene: .

CDR3nt: TGCAGCGTTGAAGAGGGCACAGATACGCAGTATTTT
CDR3aa: CSVEEGTDTQYF
abundance: .
j_gene: TRBJ2-3
v_gene: TRBV29-1
d_gene: .

CDR3nt: TGTGCCAGCAGCTTTACCGGGACAGGGGGCACAGATACGCAGTATTTT
CDR3aa: CASSFTGTGGTDTQYF
abundance: .
j_gene: TRBJ2-3
v_gene: TRBV7-3
d_gene: TRBD1

CDR3nt: TGTGCCAGCTCCCTCGACAGGGTGGCCTATGGCTACACCTTC
CDR3aa: CASSLDRVAYGYTF
abundance: .
j_gene: TRBJ1-2
v_gene: TRBV12-3/TRBV12-4
d_gene: TRBD1

CDR3nt: TGTGCCAGCGCCCAGGAGAATAGCAATCAGCCCCAGCATTTT
CDR3aa: CASAQENSNQPQHF
abundance: .
j_gene: TRBJ1-5
v_gene: TRBV2
d_gene: .

CDR3nt: TGTGCCACCAAGCAGGACACCTACTCCTACGAGCAGTACTTC
CDR3aa: CATKQDTYSYEQYF
abundance: .
j_gene: TRBJ2-7
v_gene: TRBV10-3
d_gene: .

CDR3nt: TGTGCCAGCGGCGAGGTGGGGGGTGGATCGAATGAGCAGTTCTTC
CDR3aa: CASGEVGGGSNEQFF
abundance: .
j_gene: TRBJ2-1
v_gene: TRBV7-2
d_gene: .

CDR3nt: TGTGCCAGCAGCCCCGCCCATCTGGGACCGGCTAGCACAGATACGCAGTATTTT
CDR3aa: CASSPAHLGPASTDTQYF
abundance: .
j_gene: TRBJ2-3
v_gene: TRBV3-1
d_gene: .

CDR3nt: TGTGCCAGCAGTTCCGGGACAGGGGGTACCGGGGAGCTGTTTTTT
CDR3aa: CASSSGTGGTGELFF
abundance: few
j_gene: TRBJ2-2
v_gene: TRBV7-9
d_gene: TRBD1

CDR3nt: TGTGCCAGCAGGTCGGATGAAGCTTTCTTT
CDR3aa: CASRSDEAFF
abundance: .
j_gene: TRBJ1-1
v_gene: TRBV2
d_gene: .

CDR3nt: TGTGCCAGCAGTCAGGGGGCGGATAATTCACCCCTCCACTTT
CDR3aa: CASSQGADNSPLHF
abundance: .
j_gene: TRBJ1-6
v_gene: TRBV12-3/TRBV12-4
d_gene: TRBD1

CDR3nt: TGTGCCAGCAGCGCCGGGGGACCAGACACCGGGGAGCTGTTTTTT
CDR3aa: CASSAGGPDTGELFF
abundance: .
j_gene: TRBJ2-2
v_gene: TRBV9
d_gene: .

CDR3nt: TGTGCCAGCAGCTTAGGGACATATTATGGCTACACCTTC
CDR3aa: CASSLGTYYGYTF
abundance: .
j_gene: TRBJ1-2
v_gene: TRBV7-9
d_gene: .

CDR3nt: TGTGCCAGCAGCTTAGGGCAGTCAACAGATACGCAGTATTTT
CDR3aa: CASSLGQSTDTQYF
abundance: many
j_gene: TRBJ2-3
v_gene: TRBV7-8
d_gene: .

CDR3nt: TGTGCCACCAGTACGGGGGAGTCCTACAATGAGCAGTTCTTC
CDR3aa: CATSTGESYNEQFF
abundance: .
j_gene: TRBJ2-1
v_gene: TRBV24-1
d_gene: .

CDR3nt: TGCGCCAGCAGCTTGGCGGGCGGTGGAAGGAACATTCAGTACTTC
CDR3aa: CASSLAGGGRNIQYF
abundance: .
j_gene: TRBJ2-4
v_gene: TRBV5-1
d_gene: .

CDR3nt: TGTGCCACCAGCAGACCATTTCCGGGACAGGGAGGGATAAGTGCTGAAGCTTTCTTT
CDR3aa: CATSRPFPGQGGISAEAFF
abundance: .
j_gene: TRBJ1-1
v_gene: TRBV15
d_gene: TRBD1

CDR3nt: TGTGCCAGCAGCATCCGGGACAGGGCCTCACCCCTCCACTTT
CDR3aa: CASSIRDRASPLHF
abundance: .
j_gene: TRBJ1-6
v_gene: TRBV5-6
d_gene: TRBD1

CDR3nt: TGTGCCAGCAGCTTATTAAGGACAGGGTCCGAGACCCAGTACTTC
CDR3aa: CASSLLRTGSETQYF
abundance: few
j_gene: TRBJ2-5
v_gene: TRBV7-2
d_gene: TRBD1

CDR3nt: TGCGCCAGCAGGGGACTTAGCAATCAGCCCCAGCATTTT
CDR3aa: CASRGLSNQPQHF
abundance: .
j_gene: TRBJ1-5
v_gene: TRBV10-2
d_gene: .

CDR3nt: TGTGCCAGCAGCCTTGGACAGACCGATAATGAAAAACTGTTTTTT
CDR3aa: CASSLGQTDNEKLFF
abundance: .
j_gene: TRBJ1-4
v_gene: TRBV14
d_gene: .

CDR3nt: TGTGCCAGCAGACCCTCGGGAGTATCCTACGAGCAGTACTTC
CDR3aa: CASRPSGVSYEQYF
abundance: .
j_gene: TRBJ2-7
v_gene: TRBV10-3
d_gene: .

CDR3nt: TGTGCCAGCAGCGCCCCCCTAGCGGGGGGGCCGACAGATACGCAGTATTTT
CDR3aa: CASSAPLAGGPTDTQYF
abundance: many
j_gene: TRBJ2-3
v_gene: TRBV9
d_gene: TRBD2

CDR3nt: TGTGCCGGCAGCTTGCAAGTCAATGAGCAGTTCTTC
CDR3aa: CAGSLQVNEQFF
abundance: .
j_gene: TRBJ2-1
v_gene: TRBV5-6
d_gene: .

CDR3nt: TGCAGTGCTAGTGCATCCGGGACAGGGAGCGACGAGCAGTACTTC
CDR3aa: CSASASGTGSDEQYF
abundance: .
j_gene: TRBJ2-7
v_gene: TRBV20-1
d_gene: TRBD1

CDR3nt: TGTGCCATCAGTGAGACTCAGAGCTCCTACAATGAGCAGTTCTTC
CDR3aa: CAISETQSSYNEQFF
abundance: .
j_gene: TRBJ2-1
v_gene: TRBV10-3
d_gene: .

CDR3nt: TGTGCCAGCAGCTTAGGGGACAGGGGAATCGGGGAGCTGTTTTTT
CDR3aa: CASSLGDRGIGELFF
abundance: once
j_gene: TRBJ2-2
v_gene: TRBV7-3
d_gene: TRBD1

CDR3nt: TGTGCCAGCAGCCTCTATGGCGCAGGAGGAGAGACCCAGTACTTC
CDR3aa: CASSLYGAGGETQYF
abundance: many
j_gene: TRBJ2-5
v_gene: TRBV11-1
d_gene: .

CDR3nt: TGTGCCACCAGCAGCTCCAGGTCGGGACAGGGGCTGAACCACAATGAGCAGTTCTTC
CDR3aa: CATSSSRSGQGLNHNEQFF
abundance: .
j_gene: TRBJ2-1
v_gene: TRBV15
d_gene: TRBD1

CDR3nt: TGCAGTGCTCGGATTAGCGGTACCTACGAGCAGTACTTC
CDR3aa: CSARISGTYEQYF
abundance: few
j_gene: TRBJ2-7
v_gene: TRBV20-1
d_gene: .

CDR3nt: TGTGCCAGTAGTCAACAGGGAGGTAATTCACCCCTCCACTTT
CDR3aa: CASSQQGGNSPLHF
abundance: few
j_gene: TRBJ1-6
v_gene: TRBV19
d_gene: .

CDR3nt: TGTGCCAGCAGGGGAAGGGGGCCTAGCATTCAGTACTTC
CDR3aa: CASRGRGPSIQYF
abundance: .
j_gene: TRBJ2-4
v_gene: TRBV2
d_gene: TRBD1

CDR3nt: TGTGCCAACAGTGAAGAGGTCAGGTACTACGAGCAGTACTTC
CDR3aa: CANSEEVRYYEQYF
abundance: .
j_gene: TRBJ2-7
v_gene: TRBV6-1
d_gene: .

CDR3nt: TGCGTCAGCGGTCAGACCACAAAGGCTTACTCCTACGAGCAGTACTTC
CDR3aa: CVSGQTTKAYSYEQYF
abundance: .
j_gene: TRBJ2-7
v_gene: TRBV4-3
d_gene: .

CDR3nt: TGTGCCAGCAGCGAAGCTTCACAGGGGATTGGGGCCAACGTCCTGACTTTC
CDR3aa: CASSEASQGIGANVLTF
abundance: .
j_gene: TRBJ2-6
v_gene: TRBV9
d_gene: TRBD1

CDR3nt: TGTGCCAGTAGTCCGACAGTGGCTAACTATGGCTACACCTTC
CDR3aa: CASSPTVANYGYTF
abundance: few
j_gene: TRBJ1-2
v_gene: TRBV19
d_gene: .

CDR3nt: TGTGCCAGCAGCTTAGAACCGAGCGGGGGAGGCACCATATATTTT
CDR3aa: CASSLEPSGGGTIYF
abundance: .
j_gene: TRBJ1-3
v_gene: TRBV7-6
d_gene: .

CDR3nt: TGTGCCACCAGCAGAGATTCCTCGACAGGACTGGATGGCTACACCTTC
CDR3aa: CATSRDSSTGLDGYTF
abundance: .
j_gene: TRBJ1-2
v_gene: TRBV15
d_gene: .

CDR3nt: TGCGCCAGCAGCCAAGATTGGGCACGGGGTCCCGATACGCAGTATTTT
CDR3aa: CASSQDWARGPDTQYF
abundance: many
j_gene: TRBJ2-3
v_gene: TRBV4-3
d_gene: .

CDR3nt: TGTGCCAGCAGCCCCATGACAGGGGGAAATGAGCAGTTCTTC
CDR3aa: CASSPMTGGNEQFF
abundance: many
j_gene: TRBJ2-1
v_gene: TRBV7-3
d_gene: TRBD1